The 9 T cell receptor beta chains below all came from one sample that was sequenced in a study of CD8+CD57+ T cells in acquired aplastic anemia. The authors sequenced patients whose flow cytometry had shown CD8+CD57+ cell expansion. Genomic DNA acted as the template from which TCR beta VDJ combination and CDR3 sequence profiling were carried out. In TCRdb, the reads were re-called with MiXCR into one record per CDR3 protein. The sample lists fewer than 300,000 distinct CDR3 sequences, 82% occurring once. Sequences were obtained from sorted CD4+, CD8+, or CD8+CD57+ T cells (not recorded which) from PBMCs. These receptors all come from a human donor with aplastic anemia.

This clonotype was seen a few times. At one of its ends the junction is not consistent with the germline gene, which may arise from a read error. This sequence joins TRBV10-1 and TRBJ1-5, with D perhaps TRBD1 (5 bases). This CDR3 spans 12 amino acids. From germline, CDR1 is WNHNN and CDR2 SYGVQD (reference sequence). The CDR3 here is CASRRGNQPQHF. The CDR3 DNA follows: TGTGCCAGCCGCAGGGGCAATCAGCCCCAGCATTTT.

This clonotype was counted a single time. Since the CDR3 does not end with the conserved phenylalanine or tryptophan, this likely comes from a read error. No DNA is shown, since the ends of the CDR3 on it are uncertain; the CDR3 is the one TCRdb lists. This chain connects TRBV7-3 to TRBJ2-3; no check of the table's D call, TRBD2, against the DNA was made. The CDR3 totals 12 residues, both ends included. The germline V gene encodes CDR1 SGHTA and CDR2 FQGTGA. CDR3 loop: CASSLGGGPDNH.

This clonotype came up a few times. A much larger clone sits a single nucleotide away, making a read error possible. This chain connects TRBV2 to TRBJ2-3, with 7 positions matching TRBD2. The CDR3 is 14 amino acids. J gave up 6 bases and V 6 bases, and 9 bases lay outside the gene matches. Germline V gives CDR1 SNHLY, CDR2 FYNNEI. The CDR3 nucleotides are TGTGCCAGCAGCTGGGTGGGAGGGCCCGATACGCAGTATTTT. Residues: CASSWVGGPDTQYF. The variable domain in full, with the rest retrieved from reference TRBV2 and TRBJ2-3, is EPEVTQTPSHQVTQMGQEVILRCVPISNHLYFYWYRQILGQKVEFLVSFYNNEISEKSEIFDDQFSVERPDGSNFTLKIRSTKLEDSAMYFCASSWVGGPDTQYFGPGTRLTVL.

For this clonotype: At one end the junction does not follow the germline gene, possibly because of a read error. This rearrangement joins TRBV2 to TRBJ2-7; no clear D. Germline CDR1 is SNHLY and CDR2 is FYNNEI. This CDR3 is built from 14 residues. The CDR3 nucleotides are TGTGCCAGCATAAAGGCCGCGAGCTCCTATGAGCCGTACTTC. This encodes CASIKAASSYEPYF.

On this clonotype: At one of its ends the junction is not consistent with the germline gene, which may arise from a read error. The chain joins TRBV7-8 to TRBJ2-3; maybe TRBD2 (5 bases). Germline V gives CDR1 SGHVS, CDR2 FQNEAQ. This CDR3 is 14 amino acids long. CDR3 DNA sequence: TGCGCCACCAGCTTGGACGGAGGCCCAGATACGCAGTATTTT. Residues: CATSLDGGPDTQYF.

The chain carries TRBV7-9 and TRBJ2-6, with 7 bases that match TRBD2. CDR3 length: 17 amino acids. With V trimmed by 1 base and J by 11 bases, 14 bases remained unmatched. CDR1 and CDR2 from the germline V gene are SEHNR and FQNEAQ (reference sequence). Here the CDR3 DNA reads TGTGCCAGCAGCTTAGGGGGGAGGGAAGCGACGCACTACGTCCTGACTTTC. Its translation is CASSLGGREATHYVLTF.

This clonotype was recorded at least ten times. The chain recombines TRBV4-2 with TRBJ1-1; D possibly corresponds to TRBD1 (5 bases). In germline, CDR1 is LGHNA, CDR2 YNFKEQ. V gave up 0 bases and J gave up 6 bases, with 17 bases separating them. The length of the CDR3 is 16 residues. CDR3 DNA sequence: TGTGCCAGCAGCCAAGAAGTGGCAGCGGGGCGGGCTGAAGCTTTCTTT. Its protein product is CASSQEVAAGRAEAFF.

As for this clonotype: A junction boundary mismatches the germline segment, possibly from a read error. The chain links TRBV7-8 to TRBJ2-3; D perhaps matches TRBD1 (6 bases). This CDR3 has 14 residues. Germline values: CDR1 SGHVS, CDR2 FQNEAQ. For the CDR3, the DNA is TGTGCCAGCGGCGAAGGGGGAACAGCCACGACGCAGTTTTTT. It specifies CASGEGGTATTQFF.

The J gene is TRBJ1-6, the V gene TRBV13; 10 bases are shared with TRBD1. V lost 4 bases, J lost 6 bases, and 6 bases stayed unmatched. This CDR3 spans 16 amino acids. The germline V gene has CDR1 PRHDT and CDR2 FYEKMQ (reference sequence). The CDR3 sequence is CASSSRDRGLNSPLHF. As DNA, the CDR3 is TGTGCCAGCAGCTCACGGGACAGGGGTCTTAATTCACCCCTCCACTTT.